This passage covers 8 T cell receptor beta chains from one sample sequenced in a study of lymphopenia after photon versus proton radiotherapy. Clones were sequenced by immunoSEQ multiplex PCR, and TCRdb holds only the in-frame ones, with some missing. Of around 29,000 clones detected, 84% appear once; the ten largest clones hold around 13%. Sequenced material: peripheral blood, taken from a patient treated with proton-based radiotherapy. The receptor set was obtained from a woman in her 70s with pancreatic cancer.

This chain joins TRBV11-2 and TRBJ2-5; the match to TRBD1 covers 7 bases. The CDR3 runs to 14 residues. Trimming cost V 5 bases and J 4 bases; bases outside gene matches: 7. The germline gives CDR1 SGHAT, CDR2 FQNNGV. CDR3 bases: TGTGCCAGCAGCCGGGACAGTCTCGGAGAGACCCAGTACTTC. Translation gives CASSRDSLGETQYF.

This chain uses TRBV7-9 with TRBJ2-7; 8 bases fit TRBD1. The CDR3 covers 13 residues. From germline, CDR1 is SEHNR and CDR2 FQNEAQ (reference sequence). The V segment lost 1 base and the J segment 6 bases; nucleotides outside the gene matches: 2. CDR3 loop: CASSLVQGGEQYF. The CDR3 DNA reads as TGTGCCAGCAGCTTAGTACAGGGGGGCGAGCAGTACTTC.

V gene TRBV15 combines with J gene TRBJ1-4; a weak D match, TRBD1 (5 bases). The V end lost 6 bases, the J end lost 8 bases, and 13 bases lay between the germline ends. The CDR3 has 13 amino acids. The germline CDR1 and CDR2 sequences are LNHNV and YYDKDF (reference sequence). The CDR3: CATSGEGYEKLFF. CDR3 nucleotides: TGTGCCACCAGTGGGGAGGGGTACGAAAAACTGTTTTTT.

The rearrangement uses TRBV27 and TRBJ2-1; D is undetermined. Trimming took 2 bases from V and 9 from J, leaving 17 bases between them. The CDR3 sequence is 15 residues long. Per germline, CDR1 MNHEY and CDR2 SMNVEV (reference sequence). Written as DNA, the CDR3 is TGTGCCAGCAGTTTAGACCCTTTACAAGTAGGTGAGCAGTTCTTC. Translating gives CASSLDPLQVGEQFF.

The V and J genes are TRBV5-6 and TRBJ2-7; the D gene is possibly TRBD1 (6 bases). From germline, CDR1 is SGHDT and CDR2 YYEEEE. The CDR3 is 14 amino acids. V was trimmed by 3 bases and J by 1 base, leaving 11 bases between them. As DNA, the CDR3 is TGTGCCAGCAGCTCAGCGACAGGTTCCTACGAGCAGTACTTC. Translated: CASSSATGSYEQYF. The full variable domain, completed using reference TRBV5-6 and TRBJ2-7, is DAGVTQSPTHLIKTRGQQVTLRCSPKSGHDTVSWYQQALGQGPQFIFQYYEEEERQRGNFPDRFSGHQFPNYSSELNVNALLLGDSALYLCASSSATGSYEQYFGPGTRLTVT.

The J gene is TRBJ2-1, the V gene TRBV11-2; 10 bases align to TRBD2. CDR3 size: 17 residues. V gave up 5 bases and J gave up 6 bases; unmatched junction bases: 13. The V gene's germline CDR1 is SGHAT and CDR2 FQNNGV. CDR3 DNA sequence: TGTGCCAGCAGCCCATTCGGGCTAGCGGGAGTAGCCAATGAGCAGTTCTTC. Translated: CASSPFGLAGVANEQFF.

The V call is TRBV10-2, the J call TRBJ2-7, with 7 bases fitting TRBD1. The CDR3 contains 14 residues. Trimming at V came to 6 bases and at J to 2 bases, leaving 7 bases not matched to a gene. CDR1 and CDR2 from the germline V gene are WSHSY and SAAADI. The DNA of the CDR3 is TGCGCCAGCAGAGACAGAGACAGGGCCTACGAGCAGTACTTC. Its protein is CASRDRDRAYEQYF.

The chain joins TRBV28 to TRBJ1-1; maybe TRBD1 (6 bases). With 6 bases removed from V and 1 base from J, the gap between germline ends came to 12 bases. There are 14 residues in the CDR3. Germline CDR1 reads MDHEN; CDR2 reads SYDVKM. The CDR3 reads CASSPRGENTEAFF. As DNA, the CDR3 is TGTGCCAGCAGCCCTAGGGGGGAGAACACTGAAGCTTTCTTT.